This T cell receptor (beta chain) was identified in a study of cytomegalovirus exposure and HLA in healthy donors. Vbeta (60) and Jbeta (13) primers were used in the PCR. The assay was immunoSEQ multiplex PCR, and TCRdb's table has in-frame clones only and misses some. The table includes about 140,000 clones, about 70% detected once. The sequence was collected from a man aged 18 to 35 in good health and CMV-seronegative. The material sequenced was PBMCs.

The CDR3 sequence: CASTPGRGLEQYF. The CDR3 DNA is TGTGCCAGCACCCCCGGCAGGGGGCTTGAGCAGTACTTC. The chain is built from TRBV6-5 and TRBJ2-7, with 8 bases that match TRBD1. V was pared by 7 bases and J by 7 bases, with 9 bases of the junction left unmatched. Per germline, CDR1 MNHEY and CDR2 SVGAGI. This CDR3 is 13 amino acids long.